The sequence of this T cell receptor (beta chain) was determined in a study of cytomegalovirus exposure and HLA in healthy donors. Study details: HLA-typed donors were the source of 80 million to 90 million unique TCRs, which an early data release held. Points from the study as a whole: In a later analysis, HLA-associated TCR beta chains were more clonally expanded than equally common others.

In the PCR, 60 Vbeta and 13 Jbeta primers were used. Using immunoSEQ multiplex PCR, the repertoire was profiled, and TCRdb retains in-frame clones only, with some absent. The sample holds 150,000 or so clones; about 80% are singletons and the top ten take approximately 2%. A word on this clone: What it recognizes is unknown.

Trimming at V came to 2 bases and at J to 6 bases, leaving 12 bases not matched to a gene. CDR3 length equals 16 residues. The V gene's germline CDR1 is MNHNS and CDR2 SASEGT. The sample was PBMCs. The chain has TRBV6-1 and TRBJ1-2, with 7 bases that match TRBD1. The clonotype was recovered from a middle-aged woman in good health and CMV-seronegative. CDR3 in DNA: TGTGCCAGCAGTGAACCCCGACAGGGAATAATACATGGCTACACCTTC. Protein: CASSEPRQGIIHGYTF.